The 25 T cell receptor beta chains below were found in one sample sequenced in a study of human T cells and chemical hapten exposure. TCRdb reprocessed the RACE reads via MiXCR and lists one record per CDR3 protein. The sample comprises about 160,000 distinct CDR3 sequences, 28% of which are singletons, and approximately 2.3% rests with the top ten. Time point: patch test 3, about 24 weeks after DPC sensitization. The treatment: therapeutic diphenylcyclopropenone sensitization with weekly scalp DPC. The specimen comprised whole blood, sampled in connection with sensitization to the hapten diphenylcyclopropenone (DPC). The receptors shown here come from a woman between 18 and 30 years old with alopecia areata. Some clones in this sample may be carry-over from other donors' samples.

This clonotype showed up just a few times. Here the CDR3 reads CASSSTGTKAKNIQYF. CDR3 DNA: TGTGCCAGCAGCAGTACCGGGACCAAAGCCAAAAACATTCAGTACTTC. This rearrangement joins TRBV21-1 to TRBJ2-4; the D call in the table, TRBD1, was not verified against the DNA. TRBV21-1 is a pseudogene locus. The CDR3 consists of 16 residues.

A few counts support this clonotype. The chain couples TRBV15 to TRBJ2-1; 10 bases fit TRBD2. The CDR3 spans 14 residues. Per germline, CDR1 LNHNV and CDR2 YYDKDF (reference sequence). V shed 5 bases, J shed 6 bases, and the junction held 4 bases outside the gene matches. DNA for the CDR3: TGTGCCACCAGCGGGACTAGCGCAAGCAATGAGCAGTTCTTC. Its translation: CATSGTSASNEQFF.

This chain joins TRBV7-9 and TRBJ2-1, with 8 positions matching TRBD2. Per germline, CDR1 SEHNR and CDR2 FQNEAQ (reference sequence). Trimming at V came to 5 bases and at J to 8 bases, leaving 11 bases not matched to a gene. CDR3 size: 15 residues. This CDR3 is CASSPGSGASYEQFF. Written as DNA, the CDR3 is TGTGCCAGCAGCCCGGGTAGCGGGGCCTCCTATGAGCAGTTCTTC.

This clonotype was counted between two and nine times. V usage is TRBV7-9 and J usage is TRBJ2-5, with 9 bases identical to TRBD2. Germline assignment: CDR1 SEHNR and CDR2 FQNEAQ (reference sequence). With 1 base clipped from V and 2 bases from J, the junction kept 5 bases outside the gene matches. The CDR3 sequence is 16 residues long. The CDR3 DNA reads TGTGCCAGCAGCTTAGTCCTAGCGGGATCTCAAGAGACCCAGTACTTC. Protein sequence: CASSLVLAGSQETQYF.

This chain joins TRBV11-2 and TRBJ2-3, with D uncertain. CDR1 SGHAT and CDR2 FQNNGV come from the germline V gene. Trimming took off 7 bases at V and 6 bases at J, with 17 bases between the two ends. CDR3 length equals 14 residues. DNA of the CDR3: TGTGCCAGCACCCGCTCCCCAGCGAGTGATACGCAGTATTTT. Encoded protein: CASTRSPASDTQYF.

The rearrangement joins TRBV6-6 to TRBJ1-4, with TRBD1 as a possible D gene (5 bases). There are 12 residues in the CDR3. Germline lookup yields CDR1 MNHNY and CDR2 SVGAGI (reference sequence). V was clipped by 5 bases and J by 7 bases, with 8 bases between them. The CDR3 loop reads CASSGASEKLFF. The CDR3 DNA reads TGTGCCAGCAGTGGGGCGAGTGAAAAACTGTTTTTT.

A few counts support this clonotype. This chain connects TRBV5-1 to TRBJ2-5; D remains ambiguous. The CDR3 extends over 13 amino acids. The germline CDR1 and CDR2 sequences are SGHRS and YFSETQ. V was clipped by 0 bases and J by 5 bases, with 8 bases between them. The CDR3 is CASSLELQETQYF. In DNA, the CDR3 is TGCGCCAGCAGCTTGGAACTTCAGGAGACCCAGTACTTC.

V gene TRBV4-2 combines with J gene TRBJ1-1; D unclear. Trimming took off 0 bases at V and 5 bases at J, with 16 bases between the two ends. Per the germline V gene, CDR1 is LGHNA and CDR2 is YNFKEQ. The CDR3 sequence is 16 residues long. The CDR3 loop reads CASSQEDAFRVTEAFF. The CDR3 region has the DNA TGTGCCAGCAGCCAAGAGGACGCCTTTCGCGTAACTGAAGCTTTCTTT.

The CDR3 DNA reads TGTGCCAGCACGAGGGAGACAGGGCTTGTGACGGCTGAAGCTTTCTTT. As protein: CASTRETGLVTAEAFF. The chain carries TRBV2 and TRBJ1-1; 7 nucleotides agree with TRBD1. The CDR3 extends over 16 amino acids. Germline CDR1 reads SNHLY; CDR2 reads FYNNEI. V lost 7 bases, J lost 6 bases, and 17 bases stayed unmatched.

The chain employs TRBV4-2 and TRBJ1-2; D is perhaps TRBD1 (6 bases). V lost 0 bases and J 3 bases, leaving 11 bases between the germline ends. Germline values: CDR1 LGHNA, CDR2 YNFKEQ. This CDR3 contains 15 residues. CDR3 amino acids: CASSQDLNRDYGYTF. The CDR3 DNA is TGTGCCAGCAGCCAAGATCTCAACAGGGACTATGGCTACACCTTC.

Many counts were recorded for this clonotype. V gene TRBV4-1 combines with J gene TRBJ2-4; TRBD2 matches 9 bases. The junction had 14 bases not matched to a gene; V was cut back by 3 bases and J by 8 bases. The CDR3 is 17 amino acids. Germline CDR1 and CDR2: MGHRA and YSYEKL. This CDR3 is CASSHEPVGGGVDIQYF. CDR3 sequence (DNA): TGCGCCAGCAGCCACGAACCGGTGGGCGGGGGGGTGGACATTCAGTACTTC.

The CDR3 loop is CASSLMGRANTEAFF. CDR3 DNA: TGTGCCAGCTCACTGATGGGGCGCGCAAACACTGAAGCTTTCTTT. The chain uses TRBV18 and TRBJ1-1; D is possibly TRBD1 (5 bases). V lost 4 bases and J 2 bases, leaving 14 bases between the germline ends. CDR1 is KGHSH and CDR2 is LQKENI in the germline V gene. This CDR3 is built from 15 residues. Full variable domain (outside the CDR3, taken from reference TRBV18 and TRBJ1-1): NAGVMQNPRHLVRRRGQEARLRCSPMKGHSHVYWYRQLPEEGLKFMVYLQKENIIDESGMPKERFSAEFPKEGPSILRIQQVVRGDSAAYFCASSLMGRANTEAFFGQGTRLTVV.

The chain uses TRBV12-3 or TRBV12-4 and TRBJ1-5, with D possibly TRBD1 on 6 matching bases. The CDR3 covers 14 residues. Trimming cost V 8 bases and J 0 bases, with 11 bases left between them. CDR3 residues: CASRGHRSNQPQHF. The CDR3 region has the DNA TGTGCCAGCCGGGGACATCGTAGCAATCAGCCCCAGCATTTT.

This clonotype was picked up a small number of times. The chain joins TRBV11-2 to TRBJ2-7; D remains ambiguous. In germline, CDR1 is SGHAT, CDR2 FQNNGV. The CDR3 is 17 residues long. Trimming took off 5 bases at V and 6 bases at J, with 26 bases between the two ends. CDR3: CASSPHQRQFGSPEQYF. Written as DNA, the CDR3 is TGTGCCAGCAGCCCACACCAAAGACAATTCGGGTCGCCCGAGCAGTACTTC.

There are a few counts of this clonotype. The chain joins TRBV6-4 to TRBJ2-1; the match to TRBD1 covers 11 bases. CDR1 is MRHNA, CDR2 SNTAGT, per germline. V lost 8 bases, J lost 4 bases, and 10 bases stayed unmatched. The CDR3 has 16 amino acids. For the CDR3, the DNA is TGTGCCAGCTCTTATAGCGGGACAGGGGGTTACAATGAGCAGTTCTTC. As protein: CASSYSGTGGYNEQFF.

This clonotype has only a few counts. The chain links TRBV7-9 to TRBJ2-4; D possibly corresponds to TRBD2 (5 bases). This CDR3 is built from 17 residues. Germline assignment: CDR1 SEHNR and CDR2 FQNEAQ (reference sequence). Trimming cost V 5 bases and J 0 bases, with 17 bases left between them. As DNA, the CDR3 is TGTGCCAGCAGCAAGACGTCCGGGGTACTAGCCAAAAACATTCAGTACTTC. Its translation is CASSKTSGVLAKNIQYF.

The chain joins TRBV18 to TRBJ1-2; possibly TRBD1 for D (6 bases). Trimming removed 2 bases from V and 5 bases from J, with 12 bases in between. Germline CDR1 KGHSH, CDR2 LQKENI. The CDR3 consists of 14 residues. CDR3 protein: CASSPAGAEYGYTF. CDR3 sequence (DNA): TGTGCCAGCTCACCAGCAGGGGCAGAATATGGCTACACCTTC.

This chain links TRBV12-3 or TRBV12-4 with TRBJ1-1, with a possible D match to TRBD1 (5 bases). The CDR3 runs 15 residues. Trimming took off 5 bases at V and 4 bases at J, with 17 bases between the two ends. CDR3 DNA: TGTGCCAGCAGTCCCCTTGGGGGGGAAGGCACTGAAGCTTTCTTT. Translation gives CASSPLGGEGTEAFF.

This clonotype was detected a few times. The rearrangement uses TRBV29-1 and TRBJ2-1, with 8 bases matching TRBD2. The CDR3 runs 12 residues. Germline CDR1 and CDR2: SQVTM and ANQGSEA. The ends lost 7 bases at V and 10 bases at J; junction bases unmatched: 9. The DNA of the CDR3 is TGCAGCGCTGCCCCAGCGGGAGACGAGCAGTTCTTC. It yields the protein CSAAPAGDEQFF.

This chain joins TRBV9 and TRBJ2-3; 7 nucleotides agree with TRBD1. Germline-derived CDR1 and CDR2 are SGDLS and YYNGEE. The V and J ends lost 3 bases and 4 bases, in that order; junction bases with no gene match: 8. CDR3 length: 15 amino acids. The CDR3 DNA sequence: TGTGCCAGCAGCGAAACAGGGGAGCCGGCAGATACGCAGTATTTT. This sequence encodes CASSETGEPADTQYF.

This clonotype was found a few times. The V and J genes are TRBV7-9 and TRBJ2-5; 9 bases match TRBD2. The CDR3 sequence is 18 residues long. Germline V CDR1 and CDR2: SEHNR, FQNEAQ (reference sequence). The trim removed 1 base at V and 1 base at J, leaving 10 bases unmatched. The CDR3 sequence: CASSLDVAGAPFQETQYF. Here the CDR3 DNA reads TGTGCCAGCAGCTTAGACGTAGCGGGAGCCCCGTTCCAAGAGACCCAGTACTTC.

This chain links TRBV20-1 with TRBJ1-4, with 8 nucleotides matching TRBD1. This CDR3 has 12 residues. From germline, CDR1 is DFQATT and CDR2 SNEGSKA (reference sequence). V lost 7 bases to trimming and J lost 7 bases; unmatched junction nucleotides: 5. In nucleotides, the CDR3 is TGCAGTGGTGACAGGGGAGGTGAAAAACTGTTTTTT. Amino acid sequence: CSGDRGGEKLFF.

This clonotype turned up a few times. The chain is built from TRBV6-4 and TRBJ2-1; unclear D gene. CDR1 is MRHNA, CDR2 SNTAGT, per germline. This CDR3 comprises 13 residues. V lost 3 bases and J lost 3, with 6 bases in between. CDR3 sequence reads: CASSEGVYNEQFF. CDR3 bases: TGTGCCAGCAGTGAGGGCGTCTACAATGAGCAGTTCTTC.

This clonotype has more than one count but fewer than ten. The chain links TRBV11-2 to TRBJ1-1; D is undetermined. Germline V gene data show CDR1 as SGHAT and CDR2 as FQNNGV. V was cut by 2 bases and J by 2 bases, with 9 bases left in between. The CDR3 is 14 residues long. CDR3 nucleotide sequence: TGTGCCAGCAGCTTAATACAGCTCAACACTGAAGCTTTCTTT. This gives the protein CASSLIQLNTEAFF.

V is TRBV29-1 and J is TRBJ2-7, with D possibly TRBD1 on 7 matching bases. The V gene lost 5 bases and the J gene lost 6 bases, with 14 bases spanning the gap. CDR3 length equals 12 residues. CDR1 is SQVTM and CDR2 is ANQGSEA in the germline V gene. The CDR3 DNA follows: TGCAGCGTTTACACAGGGGACTCCGAGCAGTACTTC. Protein sequence: CSVYTGDSEQYF.